The 24 T cell receptor beta chains reported below all come from one sample, sequenced in a study of T cells in Graves' hyperthyroidism and ophthalmopathy. What was amplified from RNA transcripts were TCR beta CDR3 regions. Initially, a first-round RT-PCR of the TCR CDR3 employed the HTBI primer set. TCRdb analysed the multiplex PCR reads with MiXCR anew, one entry per CDR3 protein. The table records about 320,000 distinct CDR3 sequences, around a sixth of them present only once. The sample consisted of blood. These receptors all stem from a man in his thirties or forties with Graves' hyperthyroidism.

This clonotype was seen a few times. The chain is built from TRBV11-2 and TRBJ2-2; no definite D call. V was shortened by 4 bases and J by 7 bases, with 7 bases between the two germline ends. The CDR3 has 12 amino acids. Germline CDR1 and CDR2: SGHAT and FQNNGV. The CDR3 coding sequence is TGTGCCAGCAGCTCCCCCGGCGGGGAGCTGTTTTTT. It specifies CASSSPGGELFF.

This clonotype has at least ten counts. The chain combines TRBV5-1 with TRBJ2-7; TRBD2 agrees at 9 bases. Germline assignment: CDR1 SGHRS and CDR2 YFSETQ. The CDR3 extends over 17 amino acids. V shed 0 bases, J shed 0 bases, and the junction held 7 bases outside the gene matches. The CDR3 DNA is TGCGCCAGCAGCTTGGCCACTCTAGCGGGGAGCTCCTACGAGCAGTACTTC. Protein product: CASSLATLAGSSYEQYF.

The V call is TRBV6-1, the J call TRBJ1-2; D ambiguous. The CDR3 loop spans 15 amino acids. The V end lost 5 bases, the J end lost 8 bases, and 21 bases lay between the germline ends. Germline CDR1 MNHNS, CDR2 SASEGT. The CDR3 reads CASSSLEGGIGGYTF. Here the CDR3 DNA reads TGTGCCAGCAGTTCTCTCGAGGGAGGGATCGGGGGCTACACCTTC.

This clonotype was detected ten times or more. The V call is TRBV12-3 or TRBV12-4, the J call TRBJ2-1, with TRBD2 as a possible D gene (5 bases). The CDR3 extends over 13 amino acids. V lost 6 bases, J lost 8 bases, and 14 bases lay in between. The CDR3 nucleotides are TGTGCCAGCAGGGGAACTAGTTTCGATGAGCAGTTCTTC. It translates to CASRGTSFDEQFF.

This chain links TRBV30 with TRBJ2-2; D tentatively fits TRBD1 or TRBD2 (5 bases each). Germline V gene data show CDR1 as GTSNPN and CDR2 as SVGIG (reference sequence). V dropped 2 bases and J dropped 1 base, with 14 bases sitting between them. The CDR3 is made up of 16 amino acids. The CDR3 region has the DNA TGTGCCTGGAGTATAGGGAGTCAGGGGAACACCGGGGAGCTGTTTTTT. It specifies CAWSIGSQGNTGELFF.

This clonotype was detected only a few times. V gene TRBV30 combines with J gene TRBJ2-2; the D call may be TRBD1 or TRBD2 (6 bases each). Germline V lookup: CDR1 GTSNPN, CDR2 SVGIG (reference sequence). The CDR3 totals 12 residues. V lost 8 bases and J 7 bases, leaving 14 bases between the germline ends. For the CDR3, the DNA is TGTGCCGCGGACAGTAGCGGCGGGGAGCTGTTTTTT. It specifies CAADSSGGELFF.

This clonotype was recorded a few times. The gene calls are TRBV5-4 and TRBJ1-2; D remains ambiguous. This CDR3 spans 15 amino acids. Trimming shortened V by 2 bases and J by 0 bases, and 11 bases separated the two germline ends. CDR1 is SGHNT, CDR2 YYREEE, per germline (reference sequence). CDR3 residues: CASSLRRWANYGYTF. CDR3 bases: TGTGCCAGCAGCTTACGACGGTGGGCTAACTATGGCTACACCTTC.

This clonotype was counted many times. The chain carries TRBV7-2 and TRBJ2-7; TRBD2 agrees at 13 bases. This CDR3 region has 17 residues. Germline trimming cut 5 bases from V and 2 bases from J; bases unmatched to any gene: 9. Germline assignment: CDR1 SGHTA and CDR2 FQGNSA. The CDR3 DNA sequence: TGTGCCAGCAGCCGCCGACTAGCGGGAGGCATCCCCTACGAGCAGTACTTC. Amino acid sequence: CASSRRLAGGIPYEQYF.

This clonotype was observed a handful of times. The chain recombines TRBV3-1 with TRBJ1-6; D gene uncertain. V was cut by 1 base and J by 7 bases, with 11 bases left in between. Germline V gene data show CDR1 as LGHDT and CDR2 as YNNKEL (reference sequence). This CDR3 is 15 amino acids long. The CDR3 bases are TGTGCCAGCAGCCAAGGAGCGGGAGTCAATTCACCCCTCCACTTT. Its translation is CASSQGAGVNSPLHF.

This clonotype was detected many times. V is TRBV5-1 and J is TRBJ1-1, with no clear D. The V and J ends lost 2 bases and 2 bases respectively, with 13 bases between them. CDR3 length equals 15 residues. Germline lookup yields CDR1 SGHRS and CDR2 YFSETQ. The CDR3 reads CASSFDTCANTEAFF. For the CDR3, the DNA is TGCGCCAGCAGCTTTGACACCTGTGCCAACACTGAAGCTTTCTTT.

This clonotype was counted at least ten times. J is TRBJ1-2 and V is TRBV10-3, with D hard to call. V lost 10 bases to trimming and J lost 1 base, with 16 bases between them. CDR3 length equals 14 residues. CDR1 is ENHRY and CDR2 is SYGVKD in the germline V gene. CDR3 region: CATGIPAVNYGYTF. The CDR3 nucleotides are TGTGCCACCGGCATCCCGGCCGTTAACTATGGCTACACCTTC.

The V call is TRBV29-1, the J call TRBJ2-3; no firm D call. This CDR3 has 11 residues. CDR1 SQVTM and CDR2 ANQGSEA come from the germline V gene. V was shortened by 7 bases and J by 4 bases, with 9 bases between the two germline ends. CDR3 residues: CSADPSDTQYF. For the CDR3, the DNA is TGCAGCGCAGATCCCTCAGATACGCAGTATTTT.

This clonotype was counted only a few times. The chain combines TRBV29-1 with TRBJ2-5, with 9 bases matching TRBD1. Trimming at V came to 5 bases and at J to 0 bases, leaving 1 base not matched to a gene. CDR1 SQVTM and CDR2 ANQGSEA come from the germline V gene. This CDR3 is built from 13 residues. CDR3 DNA: TGCAGCGTTAACAGGGGGCACCAAGAGACCCAGTACTTC. Protein: CSVNRGHQETQYF.

This clonotype has ten or more counts. J is TRBJ1-6 and V is TRBV7-9, with D possibly matching TRBD1 (6 bases). Trimming took off 2 bases at V and 10 bases at J, with 15 bases between the two ends. The length of the CDR3 is 15 residues. In germline, CDR1 is SEHNR, CDR2 FQNEAQ (reference sequence). The CDR3 region is CASSLTTGSRSPLHF. CDR3 DNA: TGTGCCAGCAGCTTAACGACAGGCTCGAGGTCACCCCTCCACTTT.

Notes on this clonotype: This may come from a read error, since a much larger clone is one base off. This chain joins TRBV5-1 and TRBJ1-2; possible D gene TRBD1, 5 bases. The CDR3 loop spans 14 amino acids. CDR1 and CDR2 from the germline V gene are SGHRS and YFSETQ. V was cut by 0 bases and J by 7 bases, with 13 bases left in between. CDR3 sequence (DNA): TGCGCCAGCAGCTTGGCGGGGGGAAGGAGTGGCTACACCTTC. Its protein product is CASSLAGGRSGYTF.

The chain is built from TRBV4-1 and TRBJ2-2; D is unresolved. Germline-derived CDR1 and CDR2 are MGHRA and YSYEKL. The CDR3 runs to 15 residues. Trimming took off 2 bases at V and 7 bases at J, with 14 bases between the two ends. CDR3 sequence: CASSQRNERSGELFF. CDR3 bases: TGCGCCAGCAGCCAAAGAAACGAGCGAAGCGGGGAGCTGTTTTTT.

This clonotype was observed a few times. Being one base from a much bigger clone, this may be a read error. V is TRBV2 and J is TRBJ2-1; D gene unclear. This CDR3 contains 14 residues. The germline CDR1 and CDR2 sequences are SNHLY and FYNNEI. The CDR3 protein is CASGEIPHQNEQFF. CDR3 coding DNA: TGTGCCAGCGGTGAAATTCCCCACCAGAATGAGCAGTTCTTC.

This clonotype was counted only a few times. The CDR3 DNA is TGTGCCAGCAGTTTAGCAGGTGACAGCGAGCAGTACTTC. It translates to CASSLAGDSEQYF. V usage is TRBV27 and J usage is TRBJ2-7; D perhaps matches TRBD1 (5 bases). V was pared by 2 bases and J by 6 bases, with 11 bases between. The CDR3 is 13 amino acids. Germline assignment: CDR1 MNHEY and CDR2 SMNVEV (reference sequence).

The V and J genes are TRBV27 and TRBJ2-1; 11 bases align to TRBD2. From germline, CDR1 is MNHEY and CDR2 SMNVEV (reference sequence). The CDR3 consists of 15 residues. Trimming at V came to 7 bases and at J to 3 bases, leaving 5 bases not matched to a gene. Here the CDR3 reads CASTGLAGGYNEQFF. The CDR3 DNA reads as TGTGCCAGCACCGGACTAGCGGGTGGCTACAATGAGCAGTTCTTC.

Points on this clonotype: With a much larger clone just one base away, this may be a read error. The chain couples TRBV2 to TRBJ2-7, with TRBD1 matching 7 bases. The CDR3 contains 15 residues. The germline V gene encodes CDR1 SNHLY and CDR2 FYNNEI. In DNA, the CDR3 is TGTGCCGGCAGTGAAATGAGACAGGGATTCTACGAGCAGTACTTC. Its protein is CAGSEMRQGFYEQYF.

This clonotype appeared many times. The chain carries TRBV30 and TRBJ2-7; D gene uncertain. In germline, CDR1 is GTSNPN, CDR2 SVGIG (reference sequence). Trimming took off 0 bases at V and 3 bases at J, with 12 bases between the two ends. The CDR3 covers 14 residues. CDR3 sequence (DNA): TGTGCCTGGAGTGTACTAAGAGAGAGCTACGAGCAGTACTTC. As protein: CAWSVLRESYEQYF. The full variable domain, completed using reference TRBV30 and TRBJ2-7, is SQTIHQWPATLVQPVGSPLSLECTVEGTSNPNLYWYRQAAGRGLQLLFYSVGIGQISSEVPQNLSASRPQDRQFILSSKKLLLSDSGFYLCAWSVLRESYEQYFGPGTRLTVT.

This clonotype was counted many times. The CDR3 region is CASSPTGEVNTEAFF. The CDR3 DNA sequence: TGTGCCAGCTCACCGACAGGGGAGGTGAACACTGAAGCTTTCTTT. This chain links TRBV18 with TRBJ1-1, with 8 nucleotides matching TRBD1. V shed 3 bases and J 0 bases; nucleotides not matched to a gene: 3. The V gene's germline CDR1 is KGHSH and CDR2 LQKENI. This CDR3 spans 15 amino acids.

Many counts were recorded for this clonotype. The chain links TRBV6-1 to TRBJ1-5; D is uncertain. V lost 2 bases to trimming and J lost 9 bases, with 11 bases between them. The CDR3 covers 13 residues. Germline assignment: CDR1 MNHNS and CDR2 SASEGT. CDR3 bases: TGTGCCAGCAGTGAACAGCCCTACTGGCCCCAGCATTTT. Encoded protein: CASSEQPYWPQHF.

This clonotype has a handful of counts. The V call is TRBV11-1, the J call TRBJ2-5, with TRBD2 as a possible D gene (7 bases). CDR1 is SGHAT and CDR2 is FQDESV in the germline V gene (reference sequence). V gave up 5 bases and J gave up 4 bases, with 17 bases separating them. CDR3 size: 15 residues. CDR3 in amino acids: CASSPVGGGSETQYF. The CDR3 DNA follows: TGTGCCAGCAGCCCTGTGGGGGGGGGCTCAGAGACCCAGTACTTC.